Shown below are 28 T cell receptor beta chains from a single sample sequenced in a study of T cells in Graves' hyperthyroidism and ophthalmopathy. RNA transcripts were the template for amplifying TCR beta CDR3 regions. HTBI primers were used for first-round RT-PCR of the TCR CDR3. TCRdb re-analysed the multiplex PCR reads in MiXCR, keeping a single row per CDR3 protein. The data hold 400,000 to 450,000 distinct CDR3 sequences, with under 15% observed a single time. Sequencing was performed on blood. These receptors all stem from a man aged 18 to 29 with Graves' ophthalmopathy.

The rearrangement links TRBV5-4 to TRBJ1-2; D is undetermined. V was clipped by 0 bases and J by 9 bases, with 12 bases between them. The CDR3 length is 13 residues. CDR1 and CDR2 (germline): SGHNT, YYREEE (reference sequence). The CDR3 DNA reads as TGTGCCAGCAGCTTGGTCGATCCCGTGCGCTACACCTTC. Its protein product is CASSLVDPVRYTF.

CDR3 nucleotide sequence: TGTGCCAGCAGCCCATTACTGAGCGGGAGATACAATGAGCAGTTCTTC. Translation gives CASSPLLSGRYNEQFF. This sequence joins TRBV9 and TRBJ2-1; 8 positions agree with TRBD2. CDR1 SGDLS and CDR2 YYNGEE come from the germline V gene. The CDR3 totals 16 residues. J lost 4 bases, V lost 4 bases, and 10 bases had no gene match.

This clonotype appeared many times. The chain has TRBV20-1 and TRBJ2-7, with 9 bases identical to TRBD2. The V and J ends lost 3 bases and 2 bases, in that order; junction bases with no gene match: 8. The CDR3 length is 15 residues. Germline V CDR1 and CDR2: DFQATT, SNEGSKA (reference sequence). The CDR3 reads CSASPGPSGTYEQYF. The CDR3 coding sequence is TGCAGTGCTAGCCCCGGTCCTAGCGGGACCTACGAGCAGTACTTC.

Many counts were recorded for this clonotype. This chain links TRBV5-1 with TRBJ1-5; 10 bases are a match to TRBD1. This CDR3 spans 15 amino acids. From germline, CDR1 is SGHRS and CDR2 YFSETQ. The V and J ends lost 4 bases and 5 bases, in that order; junction bases with no gene match: 6. The CDR3 DNA sequence: TGCGCCAGCAGCCCGGGACAGGGGTTATATCAGCCCCAGCATTTT. Amino acid sequence: CASSPGQGLYQPQHF. Using reference TRBV5-1 and TRBJ1-5 for the parts outside the CDR3, the full variable domain is KAGVTQTPRYLIKTRGQQVTLSCSPISGHRSVSWYQQTPGQGLQFLFEYFSETQRNKGNFPGRFSGRQFSNSRSEMNVSTLELGDSALYLCASSPGQGLYQPQHFGDGTRLSIL.

This clonotype was counted between two and nine times. The chain combines TRBV27 with TRBJ2-3; D gene unclear. The V gene's germline CDR1 is MNHEY and CDR2 SMNVEV (reference sequence). V dropped 0 bases and J dropped 2 bases, with 12 bases sitting between them. This CDR3 has 16 amino acids. For the CDR3, the DNA is TGTGCCAGCAGTTTATCAATCTGGGCAGACACAGATACGCAGTATTTT. Protein: CASSLSIWADTDTQYF.

The table lists this clonotype with a few counts. V usage is TRBV12-3 or TRBV12-4 and J usage is TRBJ1-5; D unresolved. The CDR3 consists of 15 residues. V was pared by 1 base and J by 6 bases, with 13 bases between. The CDR3 protein is CASSLGIGSAQPQHF. CDR3 bases: TGTGCCAGCAGTTTAGGGATAGGGAGCGCTCAGCCCCAGCATTTT.

This clonotype was seen repeatedly, ten times or more. The rearrangement uses TRBV7-9 and TRBJ2-1, with TRBD1 identical over 9 bases. The germline CDR1 and CDR2 sequences are SEHNR and FQNEAQ (reference sequence). The V gene end was trimmed by 3 bases and the J gene end by 9 bases; junction bases not matched to a gene: 12. The CDR3 extends over 16 amino acids. Here the CDR3 reads CASSFLPWTGEFEQFF. CDR3 nucleotide sequence: TGTGCCAGCAGCTTCCTGCCATGGACAGGGGAGTTTGAGCAGTTCTTC. Supplemented by reference TRBV7-9 and TRBJ2-1, the full variable domain reads DTGVSQNPRHKITKRGQNVTFRCDPISEHNRLYWYRQTLGQGPEFLTYFQNEAQLEKSRLLSDRFSAERPKGSFSTLEIQRTEQGDSAMYLCASSFLPWTGEFEQFFGPGTRLTVL.

This clonotype was counted many times. This chain joins TRBV7-9 and TRBJ1-1, with TRBD1 matching 8 bases. The germline CDR1 and CDR2 sequences are SEHNR and FQNEAQ (reference sequence). This CDR3 spans 14 amino acids. The trim removed 8 bases at V and 2 bases at J, leaving 7 bases unmatched. The DNA for the CDR3 is TGTGCCAGCGACCTGGGACAGGTAAACACTGAAGCTTTCTTT. It encodes CASDLGQVNTEAFF.

Regarding this clonotype: This may be a read error: a much more frequent sequence differs by one nucleotide. The chain employs TRBV7-9 and TRBJ2-1, with TRBD1 matching over 8 bases. J lost 2 bases, V lost 4 bases, and 7 bases had no gene match. Looked up from germline, CDR1 is SEHNR and CDR2 is FQNEAQ (reference sequence). CDR3 length: 16 amino acids. This CDR3 is CASSSNQDRAYNEQFF. Written as DNA, the CDR3 is TGTGCCAGCAGCTCTAACCAGGACAGGGCCTACAATGAGCAGTTCTTC.

This clonotype has at least ten counts. The chain couples TRBV29-1 to TRBJ2-1, with 9 bases lining up with TRBD2. This CDR3 region has 12 residues. The V and J ends lost 6 bases and 10 bases, in that order; junction bases with no gene match: 7. Germline V gene lookup returns CDR1 SQVTM and CDR2 ANQGSEA. CDR3 amino acids: CSVLLAGEEQFF. Here the CDR3 DNA reads TGCAGCGTGCTACTAGCGGGTGAAGAGCAGTTCTTC.

This clonotype has at least ten counts. The chain couples TRBV2 to TRBJ2-3, with 9 bases matching TRBD2. The CDR3 contains 19 residues. Trimming removed 1 base from V and 4 bases from J; junction bases left unmatched: 15. The germline gives CDR1 SNHLY, CDR2 FYNNEI. CDR3 protein: CASSEVERGVFGWADTQYF. The DNA of the CDR3 is TGTGCCAGCAGTGAAGTAGAGCGGGGGGTTTTCGGATGGGCAGATACGCAGTATTTT.

This clonotype was picked up many times. This chain uses TRBV29-1 with TRBJ2-7; TRBD2 matches at 9 bases. Germline V gives CDR1 SQVTM, CDR2 ANQGSEA. V shed 5 bases and J 3 bases; nucleotides not matched to a gene: 11. The CDR3 extends over 15 amino acids. The CDR3 loop is CSVSRTSDADYEQYF. DNA for the CDR3: TGCAGCGTTAGTAGGACTAGCGACGCAGACTACGAGCAGTACTTC.

A note on this clonotype: One end of the junction does not line up with germline, which may come from a read error. The rearrangement uses TRBV12-3 or TRBV12-4 and TRBJ2-1, with 12 positions matching TRBD2. The CDR3 loop spans 20 amino acids. The CDR3 DNA follows: TGTGCCAGCAGACCTAATCTAGGACTAGCGGGACCAAACTCCTACAATGAGCAGTCCTTC. Translating gives CASRPNLGLAGPNSYNEQSF.

This clonotype was counted many times. This sequence joins TRBV2 and TRBJ2-2; 7 bases match TRBD1. V was pared by 3 bases and J by 3 bases, with 1 base of the junction left unmatched. CDR1 is SNHLY, CDR2 FYNNEI, per germline. The CDR3 has 14 residues. The CDR3 is CASSEGQYTGELFF. The CDR3 nucleotides read TGTGCCAGCAGTGAGGGACAGTACACCGGGGAGCTGTTTTTT.

J is TRBJ1-4 and V is TRBV3-1; D not resolved. The CDR3 sequence is 15 residues long. Germline V gives CDR1 LGHDT, CDR2 YNNKEL (reference sequence). Trimming took 0 bases from V and 0 from J, leaving 5 bases between them. The CDR3 nucleotides are TGTGCCAGCAGCCAAGAGACATCAACTAATGAAAAACTGTTTTTT. The encoded protein is CASSQETSTNEKLFF.

In its sample, this clonotype was seen a few times. This chain uses TRBV5-1 with TRBJ2-2; TRBD1 matches at 7 bases. The CDR3 runs to 14 residues. J gave up 7 bases and V 0 bases, and 3 bases lay outside the gene matches. From germline, CDR1 is SGHRS and CDR2 YFSETQ. The DNA for the CDR3 is TGCGCCAGCAGCTTGGTACAGGGGATCGGGGAGCTGTTTTTT. Translation: CASSLVQGIGELFF.

Many counts were recorded for this clonotype. The chain is built from TRBV3-1 and TRBJ2-3; 7 bases are shared with TRBD2. Germline CDR1 LGHDT, CDR2 YNNKEL (reference sequence). Trimming took 5 bases from V and 0 from J; bases not matched to a gene: 5. The CDR3 has 15 residues. The CDR3 bases are TGTGCCAGCAGCAGACTAGCCATAAGCACAGATACGCAGTATTTT. Translating gives CASSRLAISTDTQYF.

This clonotype has at least ten counts. The chain employs TRBV27 and TRBJ1-2; D is unresolved. This CDR3 spans 14 amino acids. Germline values: CDR1 MNHEY, CDR2 SMNVEV (reference sequence). V lost 5 bases, J lost 8 bases, and 18 bases lay in between. The DNA of the CDR3 is TGTGCCAGCAGTGCGCCCGGGAGGCTCGACGGCTACACCTTC. It codes for CASSAPGRLDGYTF.

Regarding this clonotype: A much bigger clone sits one base away, suggesting this may be a read error. This likely comes from a read error, as the CDR3 has no conserved phenylalanine or tryptophan at its end. This rearrangement joins TRBV5-6 to TRBJ2-1; 7 nucleotides line up with TRBD2. The CDR3 is made up of 15 amino acids. V shed 8 bases, J shed 5 bases, and the junction held 13 bases outside the gene matches. The germline V gene has CDR1 SGHDT and CDR2 YYEEEE. The DNA for the CDR3 is TGTGCCAGTGAGTTCGGGGAGGGGTACCACAATGAGCAGTTCTCC. Protein sequence: CASEFGEGYHNEQFS.

This clonotype was seen more than once but under ten times. The chain combines TRBV19 with TRBJ1-1, with a tentative D call TRBD1 (5 bases). V was cut by 1 base and J by 11 bases, with 14 bases left in between. Germline values: CDR1 LNHDA, CDR2 SQIVND (reference sequence). The CDR3 spans 13 residues. The CDR3 reads CASSIGGGGHAFF. In nucleotides, the CDR3 is TGTGCCAGTAGTATAGGGGGAGGAGGACACGCTTTCTTT.

This clonotype showed up many times. The rearrangement links TRBV3-1 to TRBJ1-1; D is undetermined. CDR1 LGHDT and CDR2 YNNKEL come from the germline V gene (reference sequence). Trimming left V 1 base short and J 3 bases short, with 12 bases between. The CDR3 has 15 residues. The CDR3: CASSQVVTTDTEAFF. CDR3 nucleotides: TGTGCCAGCAGCCAAGTCGTGACAACGGACACTGAAGCTTTCTTT. The variable domain in full, completed from reference TRBV3-1 and TRBJ1-1, reads DTAVSQTPKYLVTQMGNDKSIKCEQNLGHDTMYWYKQDSKKFLKIMFSYNNKELIINETVPNRFSPKSPDKAHLNLHINSLELGDSAVYFCASSQVVTTDTEAFFGQGTRLTVV.

This clonotype was picked up many times. The chain links TRBV19 to TRBJ2-3; TRBD1 agrees at 10 bases. CDR1 LNHDA and CDR2 SQIVND come from the germline V gene (reference sequence). The V segment lost 6 bases and the J segment 0 bases; nucleotides outside the gene matches: 6. This CDR3 has 16 amino acids. Written as DNA, the CDR3 is TGTGCCAGTAGACGACAGGGGGCGTATAGCACAGATACGCAGTATTTT. It codes for CASRRQGAYSTDTQYF.

This clonotype was seen ten or more times. The J gene is TRBJ2-7, the V gene TRBV18; 8 bases map to TRBD1. V lost 0 bases to trimming and J lost 5 bases; unmatched junction nucleotides: 6. The CDR3 has 15 amino acids. Germline lookup yields CDR1 KGHSH and CDR2 LQKENI. CDR3: CASSPPDREGNEQYF. CDR3 DNA: TGTGCCAGCTCACCACCGGACAGGGAAGGAAACGAGCAGTACTTC.

This clonotype was counted a few times. The chain combines TRBV24-1 with TRBJ2-1; D may be TRBD1 (6 bases). V dropped 8 bases and J dropped 0 bases, with 10 bases sitting between them. Germline CDR1 KGHDR, CDR2 SFDVKD. This CDR3 spans 14 amino acids. CDR3 region: CATKTGDSYNEQFF. In nucleotides, the CDR3 is TGTGCCACCAAGACAGGAGACTCCTACAATGAGCAGTTCTTC.

The V and J genes are TRBV5-6 and TRBJ2-7; D might be TRBD1 or TRBD2, each matching 6 bases. Germline V gene sequence: CDR1 SGHDT, CDR2 YYEEEE. Trimming took off 7 bases at V and 7 bases at J, with 15 bases between the two ends. This CDR3 region has 12 residues. The CDR3 loop is CASALGGREQYF. CDR3 in DNA: TGTGCCAGCGCTCTTGGGGGGCGAGAGCAGTACTTC.

This clonotype has just a few counts. The V call is TRBV5-6, the J call TRBJ2-5; 14 bases line up with TRBD2. The germline gives CDR1 SGHDT, CDR2 YYEEEE. After removal of 0 bases from V and 5 bases from J, the junction contained 15 bases not matched to a gene. The CDR3 length is 20 residues. The CDR3 DNA reads as TGTGCCAGCAGCTTGGCCCAGGGACAGGGCAGGACTAGCGGGAGGGAGACCCAGTACTTC. Amino acid sequence: CASSLAQGQGRTSGRETQYF.

This clonotype was seen a few times. The chain is built from TRBV6-1 and TRBJ1-6, with D maybe TRBD1 (6 bases). The CDR3 length is 15 residues. Germline-derived CDR1 and CDR2 are MNHNS and SASEGT. V shed 3 bases and J shed 6 bases, with 12 bases lying between them. CDR3: CASSDRGRANSPLHF. The CDR3 DNA reads as TGTGCCAGCAGTGACAGGGGCCGAGCTAATTCACCCCTCCACTTT.

There are many counts of this clonotype. V gene TRBV6-1 combines with J gene TRBJ2-3; a weak D match, TRBD2 (5 bases). CDR3 length equals 15 residues. Trimming pared 6 bases from V and 2 bases from J, leaving 15 bases between. Germline-derived CDR1 and CDR2 are MNHNS and SASEGT. The CDR3 DNA is TGTGCCAGCAGCTGGACTGTCGATGACACAGATACGCAGTATTTT. This translates into CASSWTVDDTDTQYF.